A single sample is the source of the 18 T cell receptor beta chains below, sequenced in a study of cytotoxic CD8 clonotypes in ibrutinib-treated CLL (dated by TCRdb to about 2021). Libraries came from the immunoSEQ multiplex PCR assay. This is the immuneACCESS table as TCRdb keeps it, with only in-frame sequences that have V and J called. A part of the clones is gone; compared with another copy, unresolved V genes explain less than half, and the rest is unexplained. Here the sample has fewer than 50,000 clones; 60% to 70% occur a single time. The ten biggest clones cover under 25% of the sample. The time point tag for this specimen amounts to: roughly 25 months on ibrutinib. The material was PBMCs, obtained after 24 months of ibrutinib treatment. The origin of the receptors is a human donor with chronic lymphocytic leukemia.

The V and J genes are TRBV6-4 and TRBJ2-1; D not certain. Per germline, CDR1 MRHNA and CDR2 SNTAGT. The V and J ends lost 4 bases and 8 bases respectively, with 12 bases between them. The CDR3 totals 13 residues. CDR3 residues: CASSVSMGDEQFF. CDR3 bases: TGTGCCAGCAGTGTCTCCATGGGCGATGAGCAGTTCTTC.

The rearrangement joins TRBV10-1 to TRBJ1-2; D is unclear. Germline V gives CDR1 WNHNN, CDR2 SYGVQD (reference sequence). V lost 10 bases, J lost 0 bases, and 12 bases lay in between. The CDR3 has 13 residues. The CDR3 sequence is CAIPERANYGYTF. DNA for the CDR3: TGCGCCATCCCAGAAAGGGCTAACTATGGCTACACCTTC.

This clone was counted a few times. The rearrangement links TRBV7-3 to TRBJ1-2; a possible D gene is TRBD1 (5 bases). The CDR3 covers 15 residues. Germline CDR1 SGHTA, CDR2 FQGTGA. Trimming stripped 4 bases from V and 3 bases from J, with 15 bases between. CDR3 amino acids: CASSSQPGRDYGYTF. CDR3 bases: TGTGCCAGCAGCTCTCAACCGGGACGAGACTATGGCTACACCTTC.

The rearrangement links TRBV28 to TRBJ2-5; 10 nucleotides match TRBD2. Trimming cost V 6 bases and J 5 bases; bases outside gene matches: 21. The CDR3 has 19 residues. CDR1 is MDHEN, CDR2 SYDVKM, per germline. The CDR3 sequence is CASSPFTILAGTGGETQYF. The DNA of the CDR3 is TGTGCCAGCAGCCCCTTTACGATACTAGCGGGAACAGGGGGGGAGACCCAGTACTTC. The full variable domain, rest sourced from reference TRBV28 and TRBJ2-5, is DVKVTQSSRYLVKRTGEKVFLECVQDMDHENMFWYRQDPGLGLRLIYFSYDVKMKEKGDIPEGYSVSREKKERFSLILESASTNQTSMYLCASSPFTILAGTGGETQYFGPGTRLLVL.

The gene calls are TRBV29-1 and TRBJ1-1, with a weak D call TRBD1 (6 bases). Trimming stripped 8 bases from V and 7 bases from J, with 14 bases between. The CDR3 has 11 amino acids. CDR1 and CDR2 from the germline V gene are SQVTM and ANQGSEA. The CDR3 here is CSLRGGSEAFF. The CDR3 coding sequence is TGCAGCCTTAGGGGGGGGAGTGAAGCTTTCTTT.

To note about this clone: This may stem from a read error, because a much larger clone lies one nucleotide away. The chain recombines TRBV11-2 with TRBJ2-5, with D unresolved. With 5 bases removed from V and 3 bases from J, the gap between germline ends came to 4 bases. This CDR3 region has 11 residues. CDR1 and CDR2 (germline): SGHAT, FQNNGV. CDR3 residues: CASSPKETQYF. The DNA for the CDR3 is TGTGCCAGCAGCCCAAAAGAGACCCAGTACTTC.

V gene TRBV7-9 combines with J gene TRBJ2-5; D is undetermined. The CDR3 is made up of 14 amino acids. Germline lookup yields CDR1 SEHNR and CDR2 FQNEAQ (reference sequence). Trimming cost V 2 bases and J 5 bases, with 12 bases left between them. In nucleotides, the CDR3 is TGTGCCAGCAGCTTATTAGGACCAAGGGAGACCCAGTACTTC. Its translation is CASSLLGPRETQYF.

Only one count was recorded for this clone. The chain combines TRBV13 with TRBJ1-6; D not resolved. V was clipped by 2 bases and J by 7 bases, with 24 bases between them. This CDR3 spans 19 amino acids. Germline V lookup: CDR1 PRHDT, CDR2 FYEKMQ (reference sequence). CDR3 region: CASSLSLPGPLVSNSPLHF. In DNA, the CDR3 is TGTGCCAGCAGCTTATCGCTGCCAGGCCCCCTAGTATCGAATTCACCCCTCCACTTT.

This clone was observed a few times. The CDR3 is CASSQGGTTDTQYF. The CDR3 DNA reads as TGTGCCAGCAGCCAAGGAGGGACCACAGATACGCAGTATTTT. This rearrangement joins TRBV4-2 to TRBJ2-3; D tentatively reads TRBD1 or TRBD2 (5 bases each). The germline V and J ends were trimmed by 1 base and 2 bases, with 7 bases remaining between them. This CDR3 is 14 amino acids long. Germline values: CDR1 LGHNA, CDR2 YNFKEQ.

The chain has TRBV19 and TRBJ2-1, with D unresolved. Trimming took 2 bases from V and 2 from J, leaving 4 bases between them. CDR1 is LNHDA and CDR2 is SQIVND in the germline V gene (reference sequence). The CDR3 has 13 residues. The CDR3 sequence: CASSILAYNEQFF. The CDR3 nucleotides are TGTGCCAGTAGTATACTAGCCTACAATGAGCAGTTCTTC.

This clone came up once. The rearrangement joins TRBV6-1 to TRBJ1-3, with D maybe TRBD1 (5 bases). Trimming shortened V by 6 bases and J by 0 bases, and 12 bases separated the two germline ends. Germline CDR1 and CDR2: MNHNS and SASEGT. The CDR3 has 15 residues. CDR3 region: CASSAQGGSGNTIYF. In nucleotides, the CDR3 is TGTGCCAGCAGCGCGCAGGGTGGCTCTGGAAACACCATATATTTT.

The chain joins TRBV5-1 to TRBJ2-5; D is unclear. Germline values: CDR1 SGHRS, CDR2 YFSETQ. This CDR3 spans 15 amino acids. V was shortened by 1 base and J by 5 bases, with 15 bases between the two germline ends. CDR3 residues: CASSLSISTRETQYF. The CDR3 DNA is TGCGCCAGCAGCTTGTCTATTAGCACCCGGGAGACCCAGTACTTC.

This clone was recorded a few times. This rearrangement joins TRBV19 to TRBJ2-5; D gene ambiguous. The CDR3 extends over 13 amino acids. V lost 2 bases to trimming and J lost 5 bases, with 9 bases between them. CDR1 is LNHDA and CDR2 is SQIVND in the germline V gene (reference sequence). Written as DNA, the CDR3 is TGTGCCAGTAGTATACGACCAGCGGAGACCCAGTACTTC. Protein: CASSIRPAETQYF. The variable domain in full, with the rest retrieved from reference TRBV19 and TRBJ2-5, is DGGITQSPKYLFRKEGQNVTLSCEQNLNHDAMYWYRQDPGQGLRLIYYSQIVNDFQKGDIAEGYSVSREKKESFPLTVTSAQKNPTAFYLCASSIRPAETQYFGPGTRLLVL.

The V and J genes are TRBV11-2 and TRBJ2-7; weak D call: TRBD2 (6 bases). Germline CDR1 SGHAT, CDR2 FQNNGV. The CDR3 runs to 19 residues. V lost 5 bases to trimming and J lost 1 base, with 27 bases between them. The DNA of the CDR3 is TGTGCCAGCAGCCCCAAACCCCCTCTCCAGCGGGCGCGGTCCTACGAGCAGTACTTC. This gives the protein CASSPKPPLQRARSYEQYF.

The chain couples TRBV27 to TRBJ2-1, with 7 bases identical to TRBD2. V dropped 0 bases and J dropped 12; count of bases not matched to a gene: 11. The CDR3 covers 15 residues. CDR1 MNHEY and CDR2 SMNVEV come from the germline V gene (reference sequence). The CDR3 here is CASSLSSGILHGQFF. The CDR3 coding sequence is TGTGCCAGCAGTTTATCCAGCGGGATCCTTCATGGGCAGTTCTTC.

This chain joins TRBV30 and TRBJ2-3; D not certain. V dropped 1 base and J dropped 2 bases, with 10 bases sitting between them. The CDR3 covers 14 residues. Per germline, CDR1 GTSNPN and CDR2 SVGIG (reference sequence). The CDR3 sequence: CAWSAGRNTDTQYF. Here the CDR3 DNA reads TGTGCCTGGAGTGCGGGCAGGAACACAGATACGCAGTATTTT.

This clone was counted once. The gene calls are TRBV5-4 and TRBJ2-1; maybe TRBD2 (5 bases). Trimming took off 1 base at V and 6 bases at J, with 11 bases between the two ends. Germline CDR1 SGHNT, CDR2 YYREEE (reference sequence). The length of the CDR3 is 14 residues. As DNA, the CDR3 is TGTGCCAGCAGCTTGACACTTGCGGGCAATGAGCAGTTCTTC. It encodes CASSLTLAGNEQFF.

The chain joins TRBV20-1 to TRBJ2-7; D possibly corresponds to TRBD2 (6 bases). The germline V and J ends were trimmed by 4 bases and 6 bases, with 10 bases remaining between them. The germline CDR1 and CDR2 sequences are DFQATT and SNEGSKA (reference sequence). This CDR3 comprises 11 residues. As DNA, the CDR3 is TGCAGTGCTAAGGCGGGGACCGAGCAGTACTTC. This encodes CSAKAGTEQYF.